A single sample is the source of the 27 T cell receptor beta chains below, sequenced in a study of pediatric ulcerative colitis. Here immunoSEQ multiplex PCR was the method, and the copy in TCRdb shows in-frame clones only, minus some. The data show around 13,000 clones, with around 77% seen just once and around 4.3% held by the top ten. During colonoscopy, one to two rectal pinch biopsies were collected. Sequences were obtained from gut tissue. These receptors originate from a boy younger than 18 who was a control in a study of pediatric ulcerative colitis.

The sample holds a few counts of this clone. V gene TRBV2 combines with J gene TRBJ2-5, with D unresolved. Trimming took 2 bases from V and 7 from J, leaving 5 bases between them. Germline CDR1 and CDR2: SNHLY and FYNNEI. The CDR3 sequence is 11 residues long. The CDR3 sequence is CASSETRTQYF. CDR3 DNA sequence: TGTGCCAGCAGTGAAACCAGGACCCAGTACTTC.

The chain links TRBV6-5 to TRBJ1-2, with D unresolved. The CDR3 spans 16 residues. Germline assignment: CDR1 MNHEY and CDR2 SVGAGI. Trimming cost V 0 bases and J 8 bases, with 19 bases left between them. The CDR3 coding sequence is TGTGCCAGCAGTTACTCGACGAGGGCCGAAGGAGGGGGCTACACCTTC. Translated, it gives CASSYSTRAEGGGYTF.

J is TRBJ1-2 and V is TRBV5-1; possible D gene TRBD1, 6 bases. This CDR3 has 15 residues. Germline loops: CDR1 SGHRS, CDR2 YFSETQ. Trimming removed 4 bases at V and 10 bases at J, with 23 bases between. The CDR3 bases are TGCGCCAGCAGCCTTGGGGGCCACGATATTGTACTCTACACCTTC. Amino acids: CASSLGGHDIVLYTF.

This chain links TRBV12-5 with TRBJ1-1; 8 bases are a match to TRBD1. Germline CDR1 LGHNT, CDR2 FRNRAP. This CDR3 has 16 residues. Trimming took 2 bases from V and 3 from J; bases not matched to a gene: 8. The CDR3 spells CASGLTGGQRDTEAFF. In nucleotides, the CDR3 is TGTGCTAGTGGTTTGACAGGGGGGCAAAGAGACACTGAAGCTTTCTTT.

In nucleotides, the CDR3 is TGTGCCAGCAGCACCTCATCAGGGGCCCACGAGACCCAGTACTTC. Translated: CASSTSSGAHETQYF. The chain is built from TRBV7-3 and TRBJ2-5; D possibly corresponds to TRBD1 (6 bases). The CDR3 is made up of 15 amino acids. V was cut by 5 bases and J by 5 bases, with 18 bases left in between. Germline lookup yields CDR1 SGHTA and CDR2 FQGTGA.

J is TRBJ1-2 and V is TRBV29-1; D is unclear. Deletions cut 4 bases from V and 4 bases from J, with 10 bases between. The CDR3 runs 12 residues. Germline assignment: CDR1 SQVTM and CDR2 ANQGSEA. The CDR3 DNA reads as TGCAGCGTTGGCCGCGGATCCTATGGCTACACCTTC. Its translation is CSVGRGSYGYTF.

The chain has TRBV19 and TRBJ1-2; 9 nucleotides line up with TRBD1. The CDR3 consists of 14 residues. Germline V gives CDR1 LNHDA, CDR2 SQIVND (reference sequence). The V and J ends lost 2 bases and 8 bases, in that order; junction bases with no gene match: 6. The CDR3, as DNA: TGTGCCAGTAGTATAACGGGACAGGGTGGCGGCTACACCTTC. It encodes CASSITGQGGGYTF.

The rearrangement links TRBV30 to TRBJ2-5, with D perhaps TRBD2 (6 bases). Trimming stripped 7 bases from V and 5 bases from J, with 20 bases between. The CDR3 runs 14 residues. Germline CDR1 and CDR2: GTSNPN and SVGIG (reference sequence). This CDR3 reads CASGETGVAETQYF. The CDR3 DNA is TGTGCCTCGGGGGAGACCGGAGTGGCCGAGACCCAGTACTTC.

The chain links TRBV4-2 to TRBJ2-3; 10 nucleotides agree with TRBD2. CDR1 is LGHNA and CDR2 is YNFKEQ in the germline V gene. V gave up 3 bases and J gave up 1 base; unmatched junction bases: 4. This CDR3 has 16 amino acids. CDR3 coding DNA: TGTGCCAGCAGCCAGGCCGGGACTAGCGGCACAGATACGCAGTATTTT. Translated, it gives CASSQAGTSGTDTQYF.

This sequence joins TRBV10-1 and TRBJ2-7, with D perhaps TRBD1 (6 bases). V lost 6 bases, J lost 1 base, and 19 bases lay in between. The germline CDR1 and CDR2 sequences are WNHNN and SYGVQD (reference sequence). CDR3 length: 16 residues. In DNA form, the CDR3 reads TGCGCCAGCAGATCCCGATTGGGGGCGCGGTCCTACGAGCAGTACGTC. Its protein product is CASRSRLGARSYEQYV.

The chain has TRBV5-8 and TRBJ1-5, with D tentatively TRBD1 (6 bases). V dropped 5 bases and J dropped 5 bases, with 14 bases sitting between them. The germline gives CDR1 SGHTS, CDR2 YDEGEE. The length of the CDR3 is 14 residues. CDR3 protein: CASSPRGWHQPQHF. As DNA, the CDR3 is TGTGCCAGCAGTCCCAGGGGATGGCATCAGCCCCAGCATTTT.

The DNA of the CDR3 is TGTGCCAGCAGTCGCAGGGGGCATTACAATGAGCAGTTCTTC. Translation: CASSRRGHYNEQFF. This chain uses TRBV2 with TRBJ2-1, with 8 positions matching TRBD1. The CDR3 covers 14 residues. The J segment lost 4 bases and the V segment lost 5 bases, leaving 4 bases of the junction unmatched. Germline CDR1 and CDR2: SNHLY and FYNNEI.

About this clone: This sample includes further DNA sequences coding for the same CDR3. The chain uses TRBV29-1 and TRBJ2-6; D is perhaps TRBD1 (6 bases). V lost 5 bases and J 0 bases, leaving 8 bases between the germline ends. The CDR3 is made up of 14 amino acids. The V gene's germline CDR1 is SQVTM and CDR2 ANQGSEA. CDR3 DNA sequence: TGCAGCGTTCAGGGGAGCTCTGGGGCCAACGTCCTGACTTTC. Translating gives CSVQGSSGANVLTF.

The gene calls are TRBV13 and TRBJ2-1, with D uncertain. V was trimmed by 4 bases and J by 8 bases, leaving 12 bases between them. CDR1 PRHDT and CDR2 FYEKMQ come from the germline V gene (reference sequence). The CDR3 length is 13 residues. The CDR3 DNA is TGTGCCAGCAGCTCCAGTCCGAGCGATGAGCAGTTCTTC. As protein: CASSSSPSDEQFF.

This rearrangement joins TRBV4-2 to TRBJ1-6; D perhaps matches TRBD1 (5 bases). The V gene lost 4 bases and the J gene lost 7 bases, with 14 bases spanning the gap. CDR3 size: 15 residues. Looked up from germline, CDR1 is LGHNA and CDR2 is YNFKEQ. The CDR3 region is CASSLTREVNSPLHF. CDR3 DNA sequence: TGTGCCAGCAGCCTAACCAGGGAGGTCAATTCACCCCTCCACTTT.

V usage is TRBV21-1 and J usage is TRBJ2-6. TRBV21-1 is marked as a pseudogene. CDR3 size: 15 residues. CDR3 sequence reads: CASIRRYSGANVLTF. CDR3 bases: TGTGCCAGCATTAGACGGTACTCTGGGGCCAACGTCCTGACTTTC.

This clone was picked up a small number of times. The CDR3 protein is CASSPRESEDTQYF. The CDR3, as DNA: TGTGCCAGCAGTCCTCGGGAGTCGGAAGATACGCAGTATTTT. The rearrangement uses TRBV2 and TRBJ2-3, with a weak D call TRBD2 (6 bases). Trimming removed 5 bases from V and 5 bases from J, with 14 bases in between. Germline assignment: CDR1 SNHLY and CDR2 FYNNEI. The CDR3 runs to 14 residues.

The rearrangement uses TRBV27 and TRBJ2-7; D may be TRBD2 (5 bases). The CDR3 totals 15 residues. Germline V gives CDR1 MNHEY, CDR2 SMNVEV (reference sequence). The germline V and J ends were trimmed by 5 bases and 2 bases, with 16 bases remaining between them. This CDR3 reads CASSRSGSHTYEQYV. CDR3 DNA: TGTGCCAGCAGTCGCTCGGGATCCCATACCTACGAGCAGTACGTC.

The J gene is TRBJ1-2, the V gene TRBV30; a weak D match, TRBD1 (5 bases). The CDR3 contains 13 residues. With 2 bases removed from V and 8 bases from J, the gap between germline ends came to 15 bases. Germline values: CDR1 GTSNPN, CDR2 SVGIG (reference sequence). CDR3 amino acids: CAWSIVGRGGYTF. As DNA, the CDR3 is TGTGCCTGGAGTATTGTAGGGAGGGGCGGCTACACCTTC.

CDR3 sequence (DNA): TGTGCCAGCAGCCCGCTAGCGGCAACCTCCTACAATGAGCAGTTCTTC. This encodes CASSPLAATSYNEQFF. The chain employs TRBV27 and TRBJ2-1, with 7 bases identical to TRBD2. V dropped 6 bases and J dropped 0; count of bases not matched to a gene: 8. This CDR3 is built from 16 residues. Germline-derived CDR1 and CDR2 are MNHEY and SMNVEV (reference sequence).

The rearrangement uses TRBV4-2 and TRBJ1-5; D might be TRBD1 (5 bases). V lost 0 bases and J lost 2, with 14 bases in between. Germline V gives CDR1 LGHNA, CDR2 YNFKEQ. The CDR3 has 17 amino acids. CDR3: CASSQDRGTGGNQPQHF. DNA for the CDR3: TGTGCCAGCAGCCAAGATCGAGGGACGGGAGGCAATCAGCCCCAGCATTTT.

The genes are TRBV7-6 and TRBJ1-1; the D gene is possibly TRBD1 (6 bases). V was pared by 3 bases and J by 1 base, with 15 bases between. The CDR3 totals 16 residues. Germline V lookup: CDR1 SGHVS, CDR2 FNYEAQ. The CDR3 DNA reads as TGTGCCAGCAGCTTCGAACGAGGGGGGAAGAACACTGAAGCTTTCTTT. Translation: CASSFERGGKNTEAFF.

The chain uses TRBV28 and TRBJ1-2; 8 bases fit TRBD1. With 11 bases clipped from V and 8 bases from J, the junction kept 10 bases outside the gene matches. There are 12 residues in the CDR3. Germline CDR1 MDHEN, CDR2 SYDVKM. The DNA for the CDR3 is TGTGCCGTGGGCAGGGGGCGCGGCGGCTACACCTTC. Its translation is CAVGRGRGGYTF.

The chain joins TRBV10-2 to TRBJ2-5, with D possibly matching TRBD1 (6 bases). The germline V and J ends were trimmed by 3 bases and 5 bases, with 10 bases remaining between them. The CDR3 sequence is 13 residues long. Germline CDR1 reads WSHSY; CDR2 reads SAAADI. CDR3 loop: CASSEQRGETQYF. CDR3 nucleotide sequence: TGCGCCAGCAGTGAACAGAGGGGGGAGACCCAGTACTTC.

This chain uses TRBV6-5 with TRBJ2-7; perhaps D is TRBD1 or TRBD2 (5 bases each). Germline loops: CDR1 MNHEY, CDR2 SVGAGI. The CDR3 has 14 amino acids. V dropped 5 bases and J dropped 3 bases, with 14 bases sitting between them. The CDR3 protein is CASSVSGTNYEQYF. CDR3 coding DNA: TGTGCCAGCAGTGTCTCCGGGACGAACTACGAGCAGTACTTC.

The table lists this clone with a count of one. V usage is TRBV5-8 and J usage is TRBJ1-5; 9 bases are shared with TRBD1. Losses at the gene ends were 4 bases for V and 4 bases for J; bases not matched to a gene: 6. The CDR3 is made up of 15 amino acids. From germline, CDR1 is SGHTS and CDR2 YDEGEE. The DNA for the CDR3 is TGTGCCAGCAGCGGCGGGACAGGGCCAAATCAGCCCCAGCATTTT. Its protein is CASSGGTGPNQPQHF.

The J gene is TRBJ2-3, the V gene TRBV13, with TRBD2 matching 10 bases. Germline V gene lookup returns CDR1 PRHDT and CDR2 FYEKMQ (reference sequence). The CDR3 extends over 18 amino acids. V shed 1 base, J shed 0 bases, and the junction held 7 bases outside the gene matches. The CDR3 region is CASSLAPLSGRSTDTQYF. The CDR3 DNA sequence: TGTGCCAGCAGCTTAGCTCCACTTAGCGGGAGGAGCACAGATACGCAGTATTTT.